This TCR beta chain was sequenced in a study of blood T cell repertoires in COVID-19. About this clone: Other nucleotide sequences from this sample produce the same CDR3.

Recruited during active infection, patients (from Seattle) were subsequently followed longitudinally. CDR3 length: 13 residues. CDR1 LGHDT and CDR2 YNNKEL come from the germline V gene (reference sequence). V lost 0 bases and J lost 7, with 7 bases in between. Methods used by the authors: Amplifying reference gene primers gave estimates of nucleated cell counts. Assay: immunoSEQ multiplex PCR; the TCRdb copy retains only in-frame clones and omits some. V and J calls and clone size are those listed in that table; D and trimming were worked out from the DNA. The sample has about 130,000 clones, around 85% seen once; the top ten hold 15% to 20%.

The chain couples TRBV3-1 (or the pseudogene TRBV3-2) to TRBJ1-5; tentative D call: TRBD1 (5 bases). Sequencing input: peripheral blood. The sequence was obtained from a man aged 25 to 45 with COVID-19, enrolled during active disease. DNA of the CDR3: TGTGCCAGCAGCCAAGAGGGGGGACAGCCCCAGCATTTT. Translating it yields CASSQEGGQPQHF.